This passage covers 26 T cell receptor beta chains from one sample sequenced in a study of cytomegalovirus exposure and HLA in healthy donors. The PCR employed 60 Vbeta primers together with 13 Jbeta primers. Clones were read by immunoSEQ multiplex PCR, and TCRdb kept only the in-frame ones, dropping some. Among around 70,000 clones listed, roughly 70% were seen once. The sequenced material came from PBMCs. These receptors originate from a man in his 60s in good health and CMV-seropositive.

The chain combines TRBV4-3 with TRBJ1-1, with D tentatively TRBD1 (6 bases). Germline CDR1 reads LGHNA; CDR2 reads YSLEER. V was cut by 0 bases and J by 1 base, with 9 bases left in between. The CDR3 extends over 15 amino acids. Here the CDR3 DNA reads TGCGCCAGCAGCCAAGACACAGGGAAGAACACTGAAGCTTTCTTT. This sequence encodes CASSQDTGKNTEAFF.

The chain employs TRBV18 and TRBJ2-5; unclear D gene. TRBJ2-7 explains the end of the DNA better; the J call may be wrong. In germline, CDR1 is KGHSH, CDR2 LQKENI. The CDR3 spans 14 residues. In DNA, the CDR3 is TGTGCCAGCTCACCAGCCTCTAGCTCCTACGAGCAGTACTTC. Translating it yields CASSPASSSYEQYF.

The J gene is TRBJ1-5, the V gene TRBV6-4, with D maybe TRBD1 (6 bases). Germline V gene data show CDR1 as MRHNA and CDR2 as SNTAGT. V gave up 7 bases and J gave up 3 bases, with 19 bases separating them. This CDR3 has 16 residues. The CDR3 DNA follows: TGTGCCAGCACTGGGGGGGGCCCCATCCCCAATCAGCCCCAGCATTTT. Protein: CASTGGGPIPNQPQHF.

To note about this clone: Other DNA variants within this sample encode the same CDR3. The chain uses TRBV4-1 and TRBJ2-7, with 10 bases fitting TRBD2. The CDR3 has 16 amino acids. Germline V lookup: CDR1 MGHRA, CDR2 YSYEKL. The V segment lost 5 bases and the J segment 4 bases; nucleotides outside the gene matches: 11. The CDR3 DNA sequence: TGCGCCAGCAGCGCCGATGAGCGGGGGGGTGCTTACGAGCAGTACTTC. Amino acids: CASSADERGGAYEQYF.

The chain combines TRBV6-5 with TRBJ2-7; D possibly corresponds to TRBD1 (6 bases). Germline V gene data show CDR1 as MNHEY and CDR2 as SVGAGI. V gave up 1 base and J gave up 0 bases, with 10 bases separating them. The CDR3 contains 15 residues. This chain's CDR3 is CASSYFQGPSYEQYF. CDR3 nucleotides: TGTGCCAGCAGTTACTTTCAGGGGCCCTCCTACGAGCAGTACTTC.

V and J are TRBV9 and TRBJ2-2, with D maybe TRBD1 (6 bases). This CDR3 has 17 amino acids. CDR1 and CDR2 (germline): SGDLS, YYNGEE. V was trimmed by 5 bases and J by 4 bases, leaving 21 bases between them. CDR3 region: CASSPRDTLRGTGELFF. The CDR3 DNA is TGTGCCAGCAGTCCACGGGACACCCTCCGGGGCACCGGGGAGCTGTTTTTT. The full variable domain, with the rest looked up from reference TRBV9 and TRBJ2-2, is DSGVTQTPKHLITATGQRVTLRCSPRSGDLSVYWYQQSLDQGLQFLIQYYNGEERAKGNILERFSAQQFPDLHSELNLSSLELGDSALYFCASSPRDTLRGTGELFFGEGSRLTVL.

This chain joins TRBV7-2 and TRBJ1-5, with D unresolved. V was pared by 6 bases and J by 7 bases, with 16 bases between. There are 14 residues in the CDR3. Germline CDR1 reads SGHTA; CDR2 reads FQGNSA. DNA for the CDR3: TGTGCCAGCAGTCTTCAGCCTTTAGCGCAGCCCCAGCATTTT. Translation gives CASSLQPLAQPQHF.

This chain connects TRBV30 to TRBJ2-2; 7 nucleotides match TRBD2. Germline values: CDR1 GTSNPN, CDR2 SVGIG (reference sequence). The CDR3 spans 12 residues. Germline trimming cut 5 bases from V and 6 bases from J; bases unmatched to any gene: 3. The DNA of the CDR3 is TGTGCCTGGGGGGGGAGGGCCGGGGAGCTGTTTTTT. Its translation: CAWGGRAGELFF.

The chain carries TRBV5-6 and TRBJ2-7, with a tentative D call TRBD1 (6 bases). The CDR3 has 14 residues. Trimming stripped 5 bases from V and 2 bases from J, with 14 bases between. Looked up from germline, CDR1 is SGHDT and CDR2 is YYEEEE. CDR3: CASSPWDNPYEQYF. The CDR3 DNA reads TGTGCCAGCAGTCCGTGGGACAACCCCTACGAGCAGTACTTC.

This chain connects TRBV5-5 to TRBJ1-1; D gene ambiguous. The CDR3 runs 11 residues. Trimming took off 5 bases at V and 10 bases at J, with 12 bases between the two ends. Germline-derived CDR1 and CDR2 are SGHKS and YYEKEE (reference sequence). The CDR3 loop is CASSLMGTAFF. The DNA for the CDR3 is TGTGCCAGCAGTTTGATGGGCACAGCTTTCTTT. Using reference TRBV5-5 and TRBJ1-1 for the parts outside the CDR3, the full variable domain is DAGVTQSPTHLIKTRGQQVTLRCSPISGHKSVSWYQQVLGQGPQFIFQYYEKEERGRGNFPDRFSARQFPNYSSELNVNALLLGDSALYLCASSLMGTAFFGQGTRLTVV.

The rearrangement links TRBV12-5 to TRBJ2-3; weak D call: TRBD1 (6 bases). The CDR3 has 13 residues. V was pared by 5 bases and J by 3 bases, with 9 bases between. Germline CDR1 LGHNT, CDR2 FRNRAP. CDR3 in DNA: TGTGCTAGTGGTCCTACAGGGACAGATACGCAGTATTTT. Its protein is CASGPTGTDTQYF.

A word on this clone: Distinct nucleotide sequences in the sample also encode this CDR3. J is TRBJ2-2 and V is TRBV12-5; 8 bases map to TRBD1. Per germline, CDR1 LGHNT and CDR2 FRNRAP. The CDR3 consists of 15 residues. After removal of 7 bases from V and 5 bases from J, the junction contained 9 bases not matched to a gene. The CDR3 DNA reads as TGTGCTAGTGCCCCCGGGACAGGAATAACCGGGGAGCTGTTTTTT. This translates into CASAPGTGITGELFF.

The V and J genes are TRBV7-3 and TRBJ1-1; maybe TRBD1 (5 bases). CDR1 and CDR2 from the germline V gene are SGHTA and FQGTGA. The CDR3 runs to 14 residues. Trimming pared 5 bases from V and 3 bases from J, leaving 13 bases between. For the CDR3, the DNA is TGTGCCAGCAGCCCCCGGGGGGAGGACACTGAAGCTTTCTTT. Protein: CASSPRGEDTEAFF.

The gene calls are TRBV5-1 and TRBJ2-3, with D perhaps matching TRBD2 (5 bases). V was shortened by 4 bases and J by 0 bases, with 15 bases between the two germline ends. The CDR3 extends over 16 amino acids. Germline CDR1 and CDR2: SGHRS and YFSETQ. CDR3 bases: TGCGCCAGCAGCACTGGAGGCTTATTTAGCACAGATACGCAGTATTTT. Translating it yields CASSTGGLFSTDTQYF.

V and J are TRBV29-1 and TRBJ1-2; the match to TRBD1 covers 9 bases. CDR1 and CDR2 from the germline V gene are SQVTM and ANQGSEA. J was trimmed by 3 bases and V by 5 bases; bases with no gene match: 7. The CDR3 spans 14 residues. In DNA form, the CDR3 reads TGCAGCGTTTTTGGGGGACAGGGAGACTATGGCTACACCTTC. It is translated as CSVFGGQGDYGYTF. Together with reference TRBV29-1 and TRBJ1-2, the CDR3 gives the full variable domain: SAVISQKPSRDICQRGTSLTIQCQVDSQVTMMFWYRQQPGQSLTLIATANQGSEATYESGFVIDKFPISRPNLTFSTLTVSNMSPEDSSIYLCSVFGGQGDYGYTFGSGTRLTVV.

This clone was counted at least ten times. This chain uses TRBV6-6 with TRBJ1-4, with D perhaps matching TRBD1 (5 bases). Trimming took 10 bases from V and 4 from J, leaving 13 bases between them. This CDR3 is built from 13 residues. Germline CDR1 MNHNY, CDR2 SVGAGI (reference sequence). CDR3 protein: CATRADSNEKLFF. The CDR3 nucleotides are TGTGCCACCCGGGCCGACAGTAATGAAAAACTGTTTTTT.

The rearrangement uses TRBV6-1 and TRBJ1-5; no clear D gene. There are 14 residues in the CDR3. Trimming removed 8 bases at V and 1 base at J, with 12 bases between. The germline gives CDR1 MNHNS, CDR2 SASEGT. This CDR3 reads CASLSIQSNQPQHF. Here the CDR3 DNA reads TGTGCCAGCTTATCGATACAAAGCAATCAGCCCCAGCATTTT.

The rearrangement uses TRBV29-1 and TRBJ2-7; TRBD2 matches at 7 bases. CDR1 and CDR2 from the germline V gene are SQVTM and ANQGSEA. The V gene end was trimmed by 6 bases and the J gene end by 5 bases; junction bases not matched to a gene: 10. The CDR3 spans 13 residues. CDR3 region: CSVRRTAGDEQYF. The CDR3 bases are TGCAGCGTACGTCGGACGGCGGGGGACGAGCAGTACTTC.

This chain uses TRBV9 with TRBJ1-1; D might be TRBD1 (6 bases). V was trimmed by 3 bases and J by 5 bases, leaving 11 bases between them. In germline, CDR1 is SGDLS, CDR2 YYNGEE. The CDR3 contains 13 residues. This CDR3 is CASSGGGWTEAFF. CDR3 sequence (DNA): TGTGCCAGCAGCGGAGGGGGTTGGACTGAAGCTTTCTTT.

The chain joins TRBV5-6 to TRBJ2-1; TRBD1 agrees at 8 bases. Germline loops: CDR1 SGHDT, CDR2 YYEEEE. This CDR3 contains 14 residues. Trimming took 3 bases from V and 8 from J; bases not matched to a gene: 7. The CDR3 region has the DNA TGTGCCAGCAGCTATGGGGGCAGGGGGCATGAGCAGTTCTTC. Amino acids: CASSYGGRGHEQFF.

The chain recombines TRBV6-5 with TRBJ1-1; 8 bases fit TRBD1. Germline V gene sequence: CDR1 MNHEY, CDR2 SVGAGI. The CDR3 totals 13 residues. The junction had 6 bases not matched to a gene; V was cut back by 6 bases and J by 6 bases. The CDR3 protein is CASSSGGWAEAFF. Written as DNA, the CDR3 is TGTGCCAGCAGCTCAGGGGGCTGGGCTGAAGCTTTCTTT.

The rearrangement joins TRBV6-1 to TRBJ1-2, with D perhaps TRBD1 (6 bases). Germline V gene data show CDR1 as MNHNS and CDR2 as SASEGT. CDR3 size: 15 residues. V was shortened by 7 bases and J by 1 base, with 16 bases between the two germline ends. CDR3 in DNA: TGTGCCAGCACCCTGGGGGACACCATTAACTATGGCTACACCTTC. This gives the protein CASTLGDTINYGYTF.

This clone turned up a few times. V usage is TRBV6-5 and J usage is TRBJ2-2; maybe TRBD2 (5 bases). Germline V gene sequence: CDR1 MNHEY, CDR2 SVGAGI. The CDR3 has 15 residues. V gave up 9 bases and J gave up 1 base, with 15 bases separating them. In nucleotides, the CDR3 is TGTGCCAGTTCAAGGGCGGGTCTGAACACCGGGGAGCTGTTTTTT. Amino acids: CASSRAGLNTGELFF.

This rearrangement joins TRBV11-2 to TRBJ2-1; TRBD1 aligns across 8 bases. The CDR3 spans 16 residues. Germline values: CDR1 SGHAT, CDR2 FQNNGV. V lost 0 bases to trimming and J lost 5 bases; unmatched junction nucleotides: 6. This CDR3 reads CASSLEPDRGDNEQFF. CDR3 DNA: TGTGCCAGCAGCTTAGAACCCGACAGGGGTGACAATGAGCAGTTCTTC.

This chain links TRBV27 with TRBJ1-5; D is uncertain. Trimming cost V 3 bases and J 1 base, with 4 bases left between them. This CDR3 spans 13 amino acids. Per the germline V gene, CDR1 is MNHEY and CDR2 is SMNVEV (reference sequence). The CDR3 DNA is TGTGCCAGCAGTTTCAGAAGCAATCAGCCCCAGCATTTT. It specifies CASSFRSNQPQHF.

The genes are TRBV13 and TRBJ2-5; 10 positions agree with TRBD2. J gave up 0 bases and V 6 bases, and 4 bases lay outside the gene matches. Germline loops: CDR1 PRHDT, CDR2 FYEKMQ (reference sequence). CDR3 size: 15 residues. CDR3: CASSSGTSDQETQYF. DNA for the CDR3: TGTGCCAGCAGTTCCGGGACTAGCGACCAAGAGACCCAGTACTTC. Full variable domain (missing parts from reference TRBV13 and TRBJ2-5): AAGVIQSPRHLIKEKRETATLKCYPIPRHDTVYWYQQGPGQDPQFLISFYEKMQSDKGSIPDRFSAQQFSDYHSELNMSSLELGDSALYFCASSSGTSDQETQYFGPGTRLLVL.